This T cell receptor beta chain derives from a study of blood T cell repertoires in COVID-19. This CDR3 has 15 residues. CDR1 LNHDA and CDR2 SQIVND come from the germline V gene (reference sequence). The V end lost 3 bases, the J end lost 5 bases, and 17 bases lay between the germline ends. Method: immunoSEQ multiplex PCR; TCRdb's copy keeps in-frame clones and lacks some. The table records about 330,000 clones, roughly 87% of them present only once. The study counted Cohort 3 donors as recovered given two negative PCRs, clearance, or symptom resolution. The chain combines TRBV19 with TRBJ2-7; the D gene is possibly TRBD1 (5 bases). This sequence was found in a woman under 40 who had recovered from COVID-19. Sequencing was done on a sample of PBMCs or T cells enriched from blood (not recorded which). Here the CDR3 reads CASSIGGALMNEQYF. Here the CDR3 DNA reads TGTGCCAGTAGTATCGGTGGGGCCTTGATGAACGAGCAGTACTTC.